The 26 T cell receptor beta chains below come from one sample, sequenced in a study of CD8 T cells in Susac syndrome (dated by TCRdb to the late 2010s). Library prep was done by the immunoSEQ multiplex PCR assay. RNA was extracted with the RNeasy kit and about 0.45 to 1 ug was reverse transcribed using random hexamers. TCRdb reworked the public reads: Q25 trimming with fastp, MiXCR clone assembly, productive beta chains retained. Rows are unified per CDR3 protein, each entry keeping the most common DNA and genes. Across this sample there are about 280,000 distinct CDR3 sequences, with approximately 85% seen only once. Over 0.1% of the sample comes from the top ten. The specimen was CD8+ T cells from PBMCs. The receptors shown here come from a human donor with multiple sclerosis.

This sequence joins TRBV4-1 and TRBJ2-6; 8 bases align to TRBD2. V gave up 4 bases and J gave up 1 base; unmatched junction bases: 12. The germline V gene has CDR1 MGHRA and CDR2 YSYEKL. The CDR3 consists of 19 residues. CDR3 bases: TGCGCCAGCAGCCTTTCGGCGGCGGGAGGAGGGTCTGGGGCCAACGTCCTGACTTTC. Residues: CASSLSAAGGGSGANVLTF.

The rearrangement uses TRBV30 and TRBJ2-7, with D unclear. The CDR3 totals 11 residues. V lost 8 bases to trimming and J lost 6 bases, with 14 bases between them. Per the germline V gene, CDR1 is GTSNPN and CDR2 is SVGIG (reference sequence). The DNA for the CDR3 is TGTGCCATACGCAACGGCTCCGAGCAGTACTTC. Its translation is CAIRNGSEQYF.

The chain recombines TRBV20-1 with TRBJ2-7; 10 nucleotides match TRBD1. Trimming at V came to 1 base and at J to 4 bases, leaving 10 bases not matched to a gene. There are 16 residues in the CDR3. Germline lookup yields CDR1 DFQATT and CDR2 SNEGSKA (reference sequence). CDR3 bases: TGCAGTGCTAGAGGGGGGACGGGGACAGGGGCTTACGAGCAGTACTTC. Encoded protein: CSARGGTGTGAYEQYF.

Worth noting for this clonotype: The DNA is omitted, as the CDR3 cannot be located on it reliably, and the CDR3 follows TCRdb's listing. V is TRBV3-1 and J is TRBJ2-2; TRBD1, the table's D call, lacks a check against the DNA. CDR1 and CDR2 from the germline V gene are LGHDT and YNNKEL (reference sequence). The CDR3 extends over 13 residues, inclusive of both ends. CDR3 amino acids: CASSPPPPGSCFF.

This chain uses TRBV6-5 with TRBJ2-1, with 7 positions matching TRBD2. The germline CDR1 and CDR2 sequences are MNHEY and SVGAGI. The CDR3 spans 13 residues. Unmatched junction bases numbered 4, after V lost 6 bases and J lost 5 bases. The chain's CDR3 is CASRLAANNEQFF. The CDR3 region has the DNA TGTGCCAGCAGGCTAGCGGCTAACAATGAGCAGTTCTTC.

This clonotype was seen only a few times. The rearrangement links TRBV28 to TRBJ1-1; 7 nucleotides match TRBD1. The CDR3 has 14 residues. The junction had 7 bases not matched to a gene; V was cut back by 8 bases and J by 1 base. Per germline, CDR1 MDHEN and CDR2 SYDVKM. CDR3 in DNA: TGTGCCAGCTCCCCAGGGGGGGAGAACACTGAAGCTTTCTTT. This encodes CASSPGGENTEAFF.

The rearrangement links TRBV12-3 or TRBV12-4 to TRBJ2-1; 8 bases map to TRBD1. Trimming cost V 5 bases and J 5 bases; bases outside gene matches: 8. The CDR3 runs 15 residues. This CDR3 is CASSPDRARDNEQFF. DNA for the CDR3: TGTGCCAGCAGTCCGGACAGGGCTAGAGACAATGAGCAGTTCTTC.

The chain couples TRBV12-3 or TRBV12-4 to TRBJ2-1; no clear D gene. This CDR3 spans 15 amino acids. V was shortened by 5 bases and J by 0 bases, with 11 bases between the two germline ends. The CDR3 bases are TGTGCCAGCAGTCCCGGGCAGAGCTCCTACAATGAGCAGTTCTTC. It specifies CASSPGQSSYNEQFF.

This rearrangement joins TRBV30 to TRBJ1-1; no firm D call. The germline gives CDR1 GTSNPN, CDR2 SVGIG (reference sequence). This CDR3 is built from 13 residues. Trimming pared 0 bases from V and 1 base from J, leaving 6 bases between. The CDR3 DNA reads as TGTGCCTGGAGTGTATCTTGGAACACTGAAGCTTTCTTT. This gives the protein CAWSVSWNTEAFF.

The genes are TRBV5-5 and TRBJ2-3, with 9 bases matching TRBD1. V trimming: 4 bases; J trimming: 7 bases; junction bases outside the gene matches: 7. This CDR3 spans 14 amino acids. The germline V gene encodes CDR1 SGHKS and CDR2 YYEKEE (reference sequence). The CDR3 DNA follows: TGTGCCAGCAGCCGGACAGGGGATGGGTATACGCAGTATTTT. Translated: CASSRTGDGYTQYF.

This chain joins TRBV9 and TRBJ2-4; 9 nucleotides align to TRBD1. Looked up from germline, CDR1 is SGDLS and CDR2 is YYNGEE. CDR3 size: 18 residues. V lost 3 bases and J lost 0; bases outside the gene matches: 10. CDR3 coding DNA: TGTGCCAGCAGCGCCCCCCCGGGACAGGGCCCAGCCAAAAACATTCAGTACTTC. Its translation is CASSAPPGQGPAKNIQYF.

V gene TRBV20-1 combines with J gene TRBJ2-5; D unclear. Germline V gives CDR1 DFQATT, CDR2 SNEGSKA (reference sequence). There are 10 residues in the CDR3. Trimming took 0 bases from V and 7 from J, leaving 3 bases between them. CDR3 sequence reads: CSAREGTQYF. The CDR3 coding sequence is TGCAGTGCTAGAGAGGGGACCCAGTACTTC.

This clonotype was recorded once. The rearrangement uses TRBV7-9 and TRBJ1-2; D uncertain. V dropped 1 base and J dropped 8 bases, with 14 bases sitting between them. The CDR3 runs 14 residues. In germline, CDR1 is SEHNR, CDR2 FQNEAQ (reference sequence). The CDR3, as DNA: TGTGCCAGCAGCTTAGGGAGGAGGTCGGACGGCTACACCTTC. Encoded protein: CASSLGRRSDGYTF.

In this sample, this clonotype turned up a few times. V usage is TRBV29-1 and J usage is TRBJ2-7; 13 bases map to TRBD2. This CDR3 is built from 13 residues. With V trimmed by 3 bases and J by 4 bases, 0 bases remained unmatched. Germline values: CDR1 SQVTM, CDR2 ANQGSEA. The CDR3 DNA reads TGCAGCGTTGAGACTAGCGGGAGGTACGAGCAGTACTTC. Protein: CSVETSGRYEQYF.

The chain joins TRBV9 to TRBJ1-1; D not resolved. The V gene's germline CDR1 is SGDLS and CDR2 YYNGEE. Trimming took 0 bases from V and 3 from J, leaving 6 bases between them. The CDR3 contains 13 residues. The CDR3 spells CASSVERDTEAFF. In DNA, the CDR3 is TGTGCCAGCAGCGTAGAAAGGGACACTGAAGCTTTCTTT.

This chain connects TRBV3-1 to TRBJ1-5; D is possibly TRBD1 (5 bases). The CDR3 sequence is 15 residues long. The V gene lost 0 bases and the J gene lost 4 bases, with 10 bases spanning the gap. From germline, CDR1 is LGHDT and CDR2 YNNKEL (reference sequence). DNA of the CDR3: TGTGCCAGCAGCCAAGATTGGAAGGGGAATCAGCCCCAGCATTTT. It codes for CASSQDWKGNQPQHF. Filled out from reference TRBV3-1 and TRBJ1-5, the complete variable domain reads DTAVSQTPKYLVTQMGNDKSIKCEQNLGHDTMYWYKQDSKKFLKIMFSYNNKELIINETVPNRFSPKSPDKAHLNLHINSLELGDSAVYFCASSQDWKGNQPQHFGDGTRLSIL.

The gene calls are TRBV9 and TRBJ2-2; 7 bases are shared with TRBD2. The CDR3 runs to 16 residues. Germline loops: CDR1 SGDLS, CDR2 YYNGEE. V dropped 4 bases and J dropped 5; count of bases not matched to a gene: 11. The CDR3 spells CASSPWSGVRTGELFF. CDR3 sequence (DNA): TGTGCCAGCAGCCCCTGGAGCGGGGTTCGGACCGGGGAGCTGTTTTTT.

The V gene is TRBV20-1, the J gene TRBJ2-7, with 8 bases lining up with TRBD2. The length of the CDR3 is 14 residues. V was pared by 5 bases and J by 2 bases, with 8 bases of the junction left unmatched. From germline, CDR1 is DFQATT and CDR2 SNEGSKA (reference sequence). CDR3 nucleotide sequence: TGCAGTGCTCCCTTAGCGGGACTAGCCTACGAGCAGTACTTC. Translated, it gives CSAPLAGLAYEQYF.

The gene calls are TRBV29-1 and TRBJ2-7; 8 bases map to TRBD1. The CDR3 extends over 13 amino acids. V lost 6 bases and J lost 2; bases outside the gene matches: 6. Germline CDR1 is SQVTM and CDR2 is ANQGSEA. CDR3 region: CSVGQGHPYEQYF. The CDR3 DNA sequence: TGCAGCGTAGGACAGGGACACCCCTACGAGCAGTACTTC.

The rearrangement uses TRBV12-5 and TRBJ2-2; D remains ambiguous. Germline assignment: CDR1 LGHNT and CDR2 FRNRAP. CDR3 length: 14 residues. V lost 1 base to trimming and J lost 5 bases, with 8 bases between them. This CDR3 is CASGLGGGTGELFF. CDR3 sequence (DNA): TGTGCTAGTGGTTTGGGAGGTGGAACCGGGGAGCTGTTTTTT.

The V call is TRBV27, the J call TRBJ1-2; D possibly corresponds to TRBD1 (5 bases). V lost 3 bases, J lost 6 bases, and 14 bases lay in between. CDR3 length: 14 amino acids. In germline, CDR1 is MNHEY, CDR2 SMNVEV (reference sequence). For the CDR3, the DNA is TGTGCCAGCAGTTTGACAGTGATGTCTGATGGCTACACCTTC. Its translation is CASSLTVMSDGYTF.

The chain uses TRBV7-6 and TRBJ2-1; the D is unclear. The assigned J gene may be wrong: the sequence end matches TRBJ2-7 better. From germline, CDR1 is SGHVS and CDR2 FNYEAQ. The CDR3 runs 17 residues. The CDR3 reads CASSLFGGAAFNYEQYF. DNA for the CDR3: TGTGCCAGCAGCTTATTTGGTGGCGCAGCGTTCAACTACGAGCAGTACTTC.

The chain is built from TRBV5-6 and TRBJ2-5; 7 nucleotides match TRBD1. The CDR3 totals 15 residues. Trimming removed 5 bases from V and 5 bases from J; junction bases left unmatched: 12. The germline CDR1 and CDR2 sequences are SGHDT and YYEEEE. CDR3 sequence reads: CASSLDPGQRETQYF. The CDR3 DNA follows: TGTGCCAGCAGTCTAGACCCGGGACAGAGGGAGACCCAGTACTTC.

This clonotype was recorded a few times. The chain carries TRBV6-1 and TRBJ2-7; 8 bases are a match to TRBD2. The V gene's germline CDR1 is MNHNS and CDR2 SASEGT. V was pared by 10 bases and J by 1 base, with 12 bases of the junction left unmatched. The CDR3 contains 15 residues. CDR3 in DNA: TGTGCCACTCACAGCGGGAGACCCGCGTCCTACGAGCAGTACTTC. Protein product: CATHSGRPASYEQYF.

CDR3 region: CATSREAAGTRGTQYF. The CDR3 DNA follows: TGTGCCACCAGCAGAGAAGCTGCGGGTACGAGGGGTACGCAGTATTTT. The chain combines TRBV15 with TRBJ2-3, with D perhaps being TRBD1 or TRBD2 (5 bases each). V lost 0 bases and J lost 8, with 18 bases in between. This CDR3 is 16 amino acids long. Germline V gene data show CDR1 as LNHNV and CDR2 as YYDKDF (reference sequence). The full variable domain, its missing parts supplied by reference TRBV15 and TRBJ2-3, is DAMVIQNPRYQVTQFGKPVTLSCSQTLNHNVMYWYQQKSSQAPKLLFHYYDKDFNNEADTPDNFQSRRPNTSFCFLDIRSPGLGDTAMYLCATSREAAGTRGTQYFGPGTRLTVL.

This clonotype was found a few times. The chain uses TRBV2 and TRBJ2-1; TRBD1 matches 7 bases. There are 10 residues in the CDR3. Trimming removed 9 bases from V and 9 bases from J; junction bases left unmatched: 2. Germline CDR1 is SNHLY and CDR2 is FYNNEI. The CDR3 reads CASRGREQFF. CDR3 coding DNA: TGTGCCAGTAGGGGGCGTGAGCAGTTCTTC.